The 22 T cell receptor beta chains in this list originate from one sample, sequenced in a study of cytomegalovirus exposure and HLA in healthy donors. The PCR contained 60 Vbeta and 13 Jbeta primers. Generated by immunoSEQ multiplex PCR, the TCRdb table keeps only in-frame clones and is missing some. The sample shows approximately 210,000 clones, roughly 80% of them seen only once. Sequences were obtained from PBMCs. The receptors here all came from a woman younger than 45 in good health and CMV-seropositive.

V is TRBV11-2 and J is TRBJ2-3, with TRBD2 matching over 9 bases. The germline CDR1 and CDR2 sequences are SGHAT and FQNNGV. J gave up 3 bases and V 5 bases, and 9 bases lay outside the gene matches. This CDR3 comprises 16 residues. CDR3 DNA sequence: TGTGCCAGCAGCCCACTGCGGGGGGGCCCGACAGATACGCAGTATTTT. It specifies CASSPLRGGPTDTQYF.

The rearrangement links TRBV7-2 to TRBJ2-7; D is possibly TRBD1 (6 bases). The ends were cut back, 5 bases at V and 2 bases at J, with 13 bases in the middle. The CDR3 loop spans 14 amino acids. Germline V gives CDR1 SGHTA, CDR2 FQGNSA. The CDR3 DNA reads as TGTGCCAGCAGCGCCCACAGGGAGACCTACGAGCAGTACTTC. Translation gives CASSAHRETYEQYF.

V is TRBV7-3 and J is TRBJ2-2; D remains unclear. The germline CDR1 and CDR2 sequences are SGHTA and FQGTGA. With 3 bases removed from V and 2 bases from J, the gap between germline ends came to 4 bases. The CDR3 runs to 13 residues. For the CDR3, the DNA is TGTGCCAGCAGCTTTACTAACACCGGGGAGCTGTTTTTT. It translates to CASSFTNTGELFF.

This chain joins TRBV5-1 and TRBJ1-6; the D gene is possibly TRBD1 (6 bases). From germline, CDR1 is SGHRS and CDR2 YFSETQ. The CDR3 is 13 amino acids. The germline V and J ends were trimmed by 4 bases and 10 bases, with 12 bases remaining between them. CDR3 in DNA: TGCGCCAGCAGCCCGTCGGGGGGCTCACCCCTCCACTTT. It yields the protein CASSPSGGSPLHF.

This chain connects TRBV6-6 to TRBJ2-5, with D possibly matching TRBD2 (5 bases). Looked up from germline, CDR1 is MNHNY and CDR2 is SVGAGI (reference sequence). V was trimmed by 7 bases and J by 2 bases, leaving 11 bases between them. This CDR3 has 13 amino acids. The CDR3 spells CASNRDLQETQYF. The DNA for the CDR3 is TGTGCCAGCAATCGGGATTTACAAGAGACCCAGTACTTC.

Details on this clone: One end of the junction is discordant with germline, which a read error may explain. The CDR3 bases are TGTGCCTGGAGTGTCTATCCAGACAGGTACACTGGAGCTTTCTTT. Translating it yields CAWSVYPDRYTGAFF. The rearrangement uses TRBV30 and TRBJ1-1; TRBD1 is a possible D gene (6 bases). Germline CDR1 GTSNPN, CDR2 SVGIG (reference sequence). The CDR3 totals 15 residues.

The chain combines TRBV9 with TRBJ2-7; weak D call: TRBD1 (5 bases). There are 14 residues in the CDR3. Germline V lookup: CDR1 SGDLS, CDR2 YYNGEE. The V end lost 0 bases, the J end lost 1 base, and 8 bases lay between the germline ends. CDR3 in DNA: TGTGCCAGCAGCGTAGGGGCAGGGTCCTACGAGCAGTACTTC. Its protein is CASSVGAGSYEQYF.

The DNA of the CDR3 is TGTGCCAGTAGTAGTAGCGGGGGGGCCTGGGAGACCCAGTACTTC. Protein sequence: CASSSSGGAWETQYF. V usage is TRBV19 and J usage is TRBJ2-5, with 11 bases aligning to TRBD2. The germline V gene has CDR1 LNHDA and CDR2 SQIVND (reference sequence). The CDR3 contains 15 residues. J was trimmed by 5 bases and V by 4 bases; bases with no gene match: 6.

The V and J genes are TRBV4-3 and TRBJ2-2; the D gene is possibly TRBD2 (5 bases). V lost 1 base to trimming and J lost 0 bases, with 12 bases between them. Germline CDR1 is LGHNA and CDR2 is YSLEER. CDR3 size: 17 residues. The CDR3 DNA follows: TGCGCCAGCAGCCAAGTTCGGATCGGGGCGAACACCGGGGAGCTGTTTTTT. Protein: CASSQVRIGANTGELFF.

The chain carries TRBV2 and TRBJ1-5; D not certain. Germline CDR1 and CDR2: SNHLY and FYNNEI. Trimming removed 3 bases at V and 0 bases at J, with 6 bases between. The CDR3 extends over 14 amino acids. CDR3 bases: TGTGCCAGCAGTGACGCCTATAGCAATCAGCCCCAGCATTTT. Its protein product is CASSDAYSNQPQHF.

DNA for the CDR3: TGTGCCAGCAGTTTTTTAGGACAGGGGGCAAGTGAGCAGTTCTTC. It codes for CASSFLGQGASEQFF. V is TRBV6-5 and J is TRBJ2-1; 11 nucleotides agree with TRBD1. This CDR3 contains 15 residues. V shed 4 bases and J 9 bases; nucleotides not matched to a gene: 8. Germline V lookup: CDR1 MNHEY, CDR2 SVGAGI.

The CDR3 spells CASSSGTRLDNEQFF. The CDR3, as DNA: TGTGCCAGCAGCTCCGGGACTCGTCTTGACAATGAGCAGTTCTTC. The rearrangement joins TRBV7-2 to TRBJ2-1, with D perhaps TRBD2 (6 bases). V was shortened by 4 bases and J by 5 bases, with 15 bases between the two germline ends. The CDR3 totals 15 residues. Germline CDR1 reads SGHTA; CDR2 reads FQGNSA.

CDR3 sequence reads: CAWSDRGHQPQHF. The DNA of the CDR3 is TGTGCCTGGAGCGACAGGGGCCATCAGCCCCAGCATTTT. V gene TRBV30 combines with J gene TRBJ1-5, with 8 bases fitting TRBD1. J lost 5 bases, V lost 3 bases, and 3 bases had no gene match. CDR3 length: 13 residues. From germline, CDR1 is GTSNPN and CDR2 SVGIG (reference sequence).

This clone has a single count. The rearrangement links TRBV2 to TRBJ1-2; unclear D gene. V was pared by 5 bases and J by 4 bases, with 14 bases between. There are 14 residues in the CDR3. The germline V gene has CDR1 SNHLY and CDR2 FYNNEI. The CDR3 DNA reads as TGTGCCAGCAGTCCAGGAGGGCCCTTCTATGGCTACACCTTC. Translated, it gives CASSPGGPFYGYTF.

The chain employs TRBV11-2 and TRBJ2-1, with D hard to call. CDR1 is SGHAT, CDR2 FQNNGV, per germline. The V end was cut by 1 base, the J end by 12 bases, with 4 bases between. The CDR3 covers 10 residues. This CDR3 reads CASSLVGQFF. As DNA, the CDR3 is TGTGCCAGCAGCTTAGTCGGGCAGTTCTTC.

This clone was seen a handful of times. The CDR3, as DNA: TGCGCCAGCAGCCAAGTGGTCTTACAGGGGGCCGGTGAGCAGTTCTTC. This encodes CASSQVVLQGAGEQFF. The genes are TRBV4-3 and TRBJ2-1, with 9 nucleotides matching TRBD1. Germline V lookup: CDR1 LGHNA, CDR2 YSLEER. The length of the CDR3 is 16 residues. After removal of 1 base from V and 9 bases from J, the junction contained 10 bases not matched to a gene.

The chain joins TRBV7-2 to TRBJ1-4; D is perhaps TRBD1 (5 bases). The CDR3 runs 15 residues. CDR1 SGHTA and CDR2 FQGNSA come from the germline V gene. The V gene lost 6 bases and the J gene lost 8 bases, with 19 bases spanning the gap. CDR3 sequence (DNA): TGTGCCAGCAGACCGTCATTCAGGGTTCGGGAAAAACTGTTTTTT. This gives the protein CASRPSFRVREKLFF.

The CDR3 bases are TGCGCCAGCAGCCAAGGGGGACAGGCTGAAAAACTGTTTTTT. Encoded protein: CASSQGGQAEKLFF. The rearrangement uses TRBV4-1 and TRBJ1-4; TRBD1 agrees at 8 bases. With 1 base clipped from V and 7 bases from J, the junction kept 2 bases outside the gene matches. This CDR3 has 14 residues. Per the germline V gene, CDR1 is MGHRA and CDR2 is YSYEKL.

V and J are TRBV30 and TRBJ1-6, with D unresolved. Germline lookup yields CDR1 GTSNPN and CDR2 SVGIG (reference sequence). The V end lost 1 base, the J end lost 10 bases, and 17 bases lay between the germline ends. The CDR3 runs to 15 residues. The DNA for the CDR3 is TGTGCCTGGAGTGGGACGGAGGGTATAGGGTCACCCCTCCACTTT. Encoded protein: CAWSGTEGIGSPLHF.

The chain's CDR3 is CASSPDLGLAGGGDDEQFF. The CDR3 DNA reads as TGTGCCAGCAGCCCAGACCTGGGACTAGCGGGGGGCGGTGACGATGAGCAGTTCTTC. The J gene is TRBJ2-1, the V gene TRBV27; 15 nucleotides agree with TRBD2. Unmatched junction bases numbered 17, after V lost 6 bases and J lost 8 bases. Germline CDR1 reads MNHEY; CDR2 reads SMNVEV (reference sequence). CDR3 size: 19 residues.

V and J are TRBV7-9 and TRBJ2-7; maybe TRBD1 (5 bases). V lost 5 bases and J 3 bases, leaving 14 bases between the germline ends. CDR1 is SEHNR and CDR2 is FQNEAQ in the germline V gene (reference sequence). The CDR3 spans 14 residues. CDR3 nucleotide sequence: TGTGCCAGCAGCCCAGATGGGGCTCTCTACGAGCAGTACTTC. Its translation: CASSPDGALYEQYF.

The chain has TRBV6-6 and TRBJ2-7; 11 nucleotides agree with TRBD1. This CDR3 contains 15 residues. V lost 2 bases and J lost 3; bases outside the gene matches: 3. CDR1 is MNHNY, CDR2 SVGAGI, per germline (reference sequence). CDR3 region: CASSYGTGGNYEQYF. CDR3 nucleotides: TGTGCCAGCAGTTACGGGACAGGGGGGAACTACGAGCAGTACTTC.